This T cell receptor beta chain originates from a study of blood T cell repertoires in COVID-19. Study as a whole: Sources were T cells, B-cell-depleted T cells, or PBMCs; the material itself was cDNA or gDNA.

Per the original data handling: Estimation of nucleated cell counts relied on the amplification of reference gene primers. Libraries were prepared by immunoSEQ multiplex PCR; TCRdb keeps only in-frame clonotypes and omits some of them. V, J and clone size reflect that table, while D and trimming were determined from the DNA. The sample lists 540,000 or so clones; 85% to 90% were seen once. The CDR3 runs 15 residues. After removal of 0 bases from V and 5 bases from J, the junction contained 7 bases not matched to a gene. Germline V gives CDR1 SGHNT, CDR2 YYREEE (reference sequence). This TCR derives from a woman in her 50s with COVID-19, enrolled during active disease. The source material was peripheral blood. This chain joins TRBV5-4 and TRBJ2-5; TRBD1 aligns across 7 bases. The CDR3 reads CASSLDLGGGETQYF. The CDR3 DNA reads TGTGCCAGCAGCTTGGATCTAGGGGGCGGGGAGACCCAGTACTTC.